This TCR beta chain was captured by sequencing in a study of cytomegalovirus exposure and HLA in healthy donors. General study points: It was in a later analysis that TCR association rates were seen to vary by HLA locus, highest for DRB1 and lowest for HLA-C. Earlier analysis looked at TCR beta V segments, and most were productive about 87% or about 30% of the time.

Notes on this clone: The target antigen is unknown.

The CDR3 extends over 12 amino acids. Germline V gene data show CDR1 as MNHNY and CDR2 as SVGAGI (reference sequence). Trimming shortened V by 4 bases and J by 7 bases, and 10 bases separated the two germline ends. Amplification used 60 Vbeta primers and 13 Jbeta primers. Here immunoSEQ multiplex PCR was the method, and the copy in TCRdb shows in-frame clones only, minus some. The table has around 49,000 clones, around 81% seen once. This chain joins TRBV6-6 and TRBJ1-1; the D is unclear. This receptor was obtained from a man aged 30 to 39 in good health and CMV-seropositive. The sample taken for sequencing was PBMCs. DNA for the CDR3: TGTGCCAGCAGTTTCCGAGAGCGTGAAGCTTTCTTT. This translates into CASSFREREAFF.